The next 24 T cell receptor beta chains were all read from a single sample in a study of post-analysis software for immune sequencing data. The library was made from cDNA and included unique molecular identifiers. TCRdb processed the PCR reads anew with MiXCR; each CDR3 protein has one entry. The data contain more than 500,000 distinct CDR3 sequences, around a third of them singletons. Overall study findings and caveats: Patients had higher frequencies than controls of five TRBV segments, including TRBV5-6, TRBV5-1 and TRBV20-1.

Their cognate antigens are unknown. Sequenced material: blood. The receptors were gathered from a girl between 2 and 17 years old with multiple sclerosis.

J is TRBJ2-5 and V is TRBV5-5, with D tentatively TRBD2 (5 bases). V lost 7 bases and J 7 bases, leaving 14 bases between the germline ends. CDR3 size: 12 residues. CDR1 and CDR2 from the germline V gene are SGHKS and YYEKEE (reference sequence). The CDR3 bases are TGTGCCAGCCATCCGTCCGAGGGGACCCAGTACTTC. Translation gives CASHPSEGTQYF. Variable domain in full (rest from reference TRBV5-5 and TRBJ2-5): DAGVTQSPTHLIKTRGQQVTLRCSPISGHKSVSWYQQVLGQGPQFIFQYYEKEERGRGNFPDRFSARQFPNYSSELNVNALLLGDSALYLCASHPSEGTQYFGPGTRLLVL.

The sample holds a few counts of this clonotype. The chain uses TRBV6-5 and TRBJ1-2; D is uncertain. Germline V gene data show CDR1 as MNHEY and CDR2 as SVGAGI. V lost 4 bases and J 5 bases, leaving 8 bases between the germline ends. The CDR3 runs to 12 residues. DNA for the CDR3: TGTGCCAGCAGTTCGGGGATTTATGGCTACACCTTC. It specifies CASSSGIYGYTF.

CDR3 in amino acids: CSARHGGNTDTQYF. The CDR3 DNA follows: TGCAGTGCCAGACACGGGGGGAACACAGATACGCAGTATTTT. V usage is TRBV20-1 and J usage is TRBJ2-3; 7 nucleotides match TRBD2. V shed 6 bases, J shed 2 bases, and the junction held 8 bases outside the gene matches. Germline V gene data show CDR1 as DFQATT and CDR2 as SNEGSKA (reference sequence). This CDR3 region has 14 residues.

This clonotype has more than one count but fewer than ten. V gene TRBV29-1 combines with J gene TRBJ1-5; D ambiguous. V was clipped by 6 bases and J by 5 bases, with 17 bases between them. Germline V CDR1 and CDR2: SQVTM, ANQGSEA. The CDR3 has 14 residues. DNA of the CDR3: TGCAGCGTCCGAGGGCCCGGGGTGGATCAGCCCCAGCATTTT. It translates to CSVRGPGVDQPQHF. Variable domain in full (rest from reference TRBV29-1 and TRBJ1-5): SAVISQKPSRDICQRGTSLTIQCQVDSQVTMMFWYRQQPGQSLTLIATANQGSEATYESGFVIDKFPISRPNLTFSTLTVSNMSPEDSSIYLCSVRGPGVDQPQHFGDGTRLSIL.

The chain recombines TRBV3-1 with TRBJ1-2, with D maybe TRBD1 (5 bases). The CDR3 is 14 amino acids. Deletions cut 1 base from V and 7 bases from J, with 13 bases between. The germline CDR1 and CDR2 sequences are LGHDT and YNNKEL (reference sequence). The chain's CDR3 is CASSQVERGSGYTF. The CDR3 nucleotides read TGTGCCAGCAGCCAAGTAGAGAGGGGATCTGGCTACACCTTC. The entire variable domain, with the rest obtained from reference TRBV3-1 and TRBJ1-2, is as follows: DTAVSQTPKYLVTQMGNDKSIKCEQNLGHDTMYWYKQDSKKFLKIMFSYNNKELIINETVPNRFSPKSPDKAHLNLHINSLELGDSAVYFCASSQVERGSGYTFGSGTRLTVV.

This clonotype appeared a few times. The J gene is TRBJ1-5, the V gene TRBV20-1; a possible D gene is TRBD1 (5 bases). Germline lookup yields CDR1 DFQATT and CDR2 SNEGSKA (reference sequence). V lost 7 bases and J lost 4, with 20 bases in between. CDR3 size: 15 residues. This chain's CDR3 is CSVTDPGWGNQPQHF. CDR3 DNA sequence: TGCAGTGTTACGGACCCAGGGTGGGGTAATCAGCCCCAGCATTTT.

The chain joins TRBV6-5 to TRBJ1-6; D ambiguous. The V gene's germline CDR1 is MNHEY and CDR2 SVGAGI. The CDR3 contains 13 residues. The V end lost 10 bases, the J end lost 7 bases, and 14 bases lay between the germline ends. CDR3: CATNRARNSPLHF. The CDR3 DNA reads TGTGCCACCAACCGGGCCCGAAATTCACCCCTCCACTTT.

The rearrangement links TRBV7-2 to TRBJ2-1; D is perhaps TRBD1 (5 bases). Germline V lookup: CDR1 SGHTA, CDR2 FQGNSA. The CDR3 runs 16 residues. Trimming pared 1 base from V and 5 bases from J, leaving 15 bases between. In nucleotides, the CDR3 is TGTGCCAGCAGCTTAGTGCCAGGGCCTCTACACAATGAGCAGTTCTTC. Its protein is CASSLVPGPLHNEQFF.

V usage is TRBV12-3 or TRBV12-4 and J usage is TRBJ1-1, with D possibly being TRBD1 (5 bases). The CDR3 has 14 residues. V shed 6 bases and J shed 0 bases, with 11 bases lying between them. The DNA of the CDR3 is TGTGCCAGCAGCTGGGGACGGGTGAACACTGAAGCTTTCTTT. This codes for CASSWGRVNTEAFF.

The genes are TRBV20-1 and TRBJ2-5, with no clear D. The J call may be wrong; the DNA end is better matched by TRBJ2-1. This CDR3 is 14 amino acids long. CDR1 DFQATT and CDR2 SNEGSKA come from the germline V gene (reference sequence). The CDR3 DNA follows: TGCAGTGCTATCCCCACGGACGTAGCAGAGACCCAGTTCTTC. This translates into CSAIPTDVAETQFF.

The chain employs TRBV7-9 and TRBJ1-1; D is possibly TRBD1 (5 bases). Germline V gene lookup returns CDR1 SEHNR and CDR2 FQNEAQ (reference sequence). CDR3 length: 14 residues. The ends were cut back, 2 bases at V and 1 base at J, with 8 bases in the middle. CDR3 DNA sequence: TGTGCCAGCAGCTTAAAGGGACGGAACACTGAAGCTTTCTTT. As protein: CASSLKGRNTEAFF.

This chain connects TRBV10-3 to TRBJ1-4, with TRBD1 as a possible D gene (5 bases). This CDR3 contains 14 residues. The V gene's germline CDR1 is ENHRY and CDR2 SYGVKD. V gave up 4 bases and J gave up 4 bases, with 10 bases separating them. CDR3 bases: TGTGCCATCAGTGCCGGGACGGGTAATGAAAAACTGTTTTTT. Translation: CAISAGTGNEKLFF.

The chain employs TRBV5-5 and TRBJ1-1; weak D call: TRBD1 (5 bases). V gave up 4 bases and J gave up 6 bases, with 22 bases separating them. Germline V gene lookup returns CDR1 SGHKS and CDR2 YYEKEE (reference sequence). The CDR3 totals 16 residues. Here the CDR3 reads CASSGWMDTRKSEAFF. The CDR3 DNA follows: TGTGCCAGCAGCGGTTGGATGGACACACGGAAGTCTGAAGCTTTCTTT.

There are a few counts of this clonotype. The chain carries TRBV20-1 and TRBJ1-2; D gene ambiguous. This CDR3 has 13 amino acids. The ends were cut back, 0 bases at V and 4 bases at J, with 9 bases in the middle. Germline values: CDR1 DFQATT, CDR2 SNEGSKA (reference sequence). The CDR3 loop reads CSARDRGIYGYTF. CDR3 DNA sequence: TGCAGTGCTAGAGATCGAGGGATCTATGGCTACACCTTC.

The chain is built from TRBV11-2 and TRBJ1-1; D not certain. Germline V gives CDR1 SGHAT, CDR2 FQNNGV. Trimming left V 5 bases short and J 0 bases short, with 19 bases between. CDR3 length equals 17 residues. The CDR3 reads CASSPGWAVGLNTEAFF. CDR3 coding DNA: TGTGCCAGCAGCCCGGGGTGGGCAGTGGGATTGAACACTGAAGCTTTCTTT.

The chain links TRBV6-1 to TRBJ2-7; D remains unclear. This CDR3 region has 12 residues. Deletions cut 4 bases from V and 2 bases from J, with 6 bases between. The germline V gene has CDR1 MNHNS and CDR2 SASEGT. The DNA of the CDR3 is TGTGCCAGCAGTGGCCTGGCCTACGAGCAGTACTTC. Translated, it gives CASSGLAYEQYF.

Details on this clonotype: A read error may produce the germline difference seen at one junction end. Here the CDR3 DNA reads TGCGGTGCTAGGAGGGGGGGCGGGGCCGATGAGCAGTTCTTC. Translating gives CGARRGGGADEQFF. The J gene is TRBJ2-1, the V gene TRBV20-1, with TRBD2 as a possible D gene (7 bases). The V gene's germline CDR1 is DFQATT and CDR2 SNEGSKA (reference sequence). CDR3 size: 14 residues.

This clonotype has only a few counts. This chain uses TRBV20-1 with TRBJ2-7, with D perhaps TRBD1 (6 bases). Germline lookup yields CDR1 DFQATT and CDR2 SNEGSKA (reference sequence). Trimming cost V 5 bases and J 6 bases, with 23 bases left between them. This CDR3 is 15 amino acids long. For the CDR3, the DNA is TGCAGTGCTGGCCATTCCAGGGGCCCCTGGGGCGAGCAGTACTTC. Residues: CSAGHSRGPWGEQYF.

J is TRBJ2-1 and V is TRBV7-8; 12 bases match TRBD2. Unmatched junction bases numbered 2, after V lost 4 bases and J lost 4 bases. The CDR3 has 15 residues. CDR1 SGHVS and CDR2 FQNEAQ come from the germline V gene. CDR3 sequence reads: CASSYTSGGYNEQFF. The CDR3 DNA reads as TGTGCCAGCAGCTATACTAGCGGGGGGTACAATGAGCAGTTCTTC.

This rearrangement joins TRBV5-1 to TRBJ2-5, with a possible D match to TRBD1 (7 bases). Germline CDR1 reads SGHRS; CDR2 reads YFSETQ. The CDR3 sequence is 14 residues long. V was pared by 3 bases and J by 5 bases, with 14 bases between. The CDR3: CASSYGPGGETQYF. CDR3 DNA: TGCGCCAGCAGCTATGGACCAGGGGGGGAGACCCAGTACTTC.

In DNA form, the CDR3 reads TGTGCCACCAGCAGGGACTGGGAGATTCACACCGGGGAGCTGTTTTTT. It specifies CATSRDWEIHTGELFF. The chain combines TRBV15 with TRBJ2-2; D perhaps matches TRBD2 (5 bases). CDR3 size: 16 residues. The V gene lost 3 bases and the J gene lost 3 bases, with 14 bases spanning the gap. The V gene's germline CDR1 is LNHNV and CDR2 YYDKDF (reference sequence). Combining the CDR3 with reference TRBV15 and TRBJ2-2 gives the whole variable domain DAMVIQNPRYQVTQFGKPVTLSCSQTLNHNVMYWYQQKSSQAPKLLFHYYDKDFNNEADTPDNFQSRRPNTSFCFLDIRSPGLGDTAMYLCATSRDWEIHTGELFFGEGSRLTVL.

The V and J genes are TRBV11-1 and TRBJ2-7; D perhaps matches TRBD1 (6 bases). The V end lost 4 bases, the J end lost 2 bases, and 12 bases lay between the germline ends. From germline, CDR1 is SGHAT and CDR2 FQDESV (reference sequence). This CDR3 is built from 14 residues. CDR3 nucleotides: TGTGCCAGCAGCTCATGGGACAAGACCTACGAGCAGTACTTC. Its translation is CASSSWDKTYEQYF. Complete variable domain (other parts from reference TRBV11-1 and TRBJ2-7): EAEVAQSPRYKITEKSQAVAFWCDPISGHATLYWYRQILGQGPELLVQFQDESVVDDSQLPKDRFSAERLKGVDSTLKIQPAELGDSAMYLCASSSWDKTYEQYFGPGTRLTVT.

The V call is TRBV5-1, the J call TRBJ1-2; TRBD1 is a possible D gene (5 bases). Germline CDR1 reads SGHRS; CDR2 reads YFSETQ. This CDR3 comprises 16 residues. Trimming cost V 3 bases and J 0 bases, with 15 bases left between them. CDR3 DNA: TGCGCCAGCAGCTGGACATCGACCTCTTCTAACTATGGCTACACCTTC. This encodes CASSWTSTSSNYGYTF.

V usage is TRBV5-1 and J usage is TRBJ2-5; the match to TRBD1 covers 7 bases. The CDR3 is 13 residues long. V was pared by 6 bases and J by 5 bases, with 7 bases of the junction left unmatched. CDR1 and CDR2 (germline): SGHRS, YFSETQ. CDR3 region: CASKDRAGETQYF. The CDR3 DNA is TGCGCCAGCAAAGACAGGGCTGGCGAGACCCAGTACTTC.